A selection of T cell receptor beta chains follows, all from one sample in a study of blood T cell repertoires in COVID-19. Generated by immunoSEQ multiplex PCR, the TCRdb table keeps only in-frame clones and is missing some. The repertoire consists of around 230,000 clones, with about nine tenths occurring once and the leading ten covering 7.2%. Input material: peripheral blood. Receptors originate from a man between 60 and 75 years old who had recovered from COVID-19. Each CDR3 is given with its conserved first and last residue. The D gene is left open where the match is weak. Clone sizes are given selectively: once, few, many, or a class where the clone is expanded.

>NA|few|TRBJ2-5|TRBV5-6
TGTGCCAGCAGCTCAGGTCGCAGAGTGACCCAGTACTTC
CASSSGRRVTQYF
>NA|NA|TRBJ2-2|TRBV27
TGTGCCAGCAGTTCACTCGGGGCCGGGGAGCTGTTTTTT
CASSSLGAGELFF
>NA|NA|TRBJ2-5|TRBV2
TGTGCCAGCGGAAGAGGGTTCTGGACCCAGTACTTC
CASGRGFWTQYF
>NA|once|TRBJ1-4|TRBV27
TGTGCCAGCTCCGCTCAGGGGATAGGAGAAAAACTGTTTTTT
CASSAQGIGEKLFF
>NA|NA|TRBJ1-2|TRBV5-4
TGTGCCAGCAGCTTGGGCTTGAGTAGATCGGGCTACACCTTC
CASSLGLSRSGYTF
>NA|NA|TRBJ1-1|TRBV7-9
TGTGCCAGCAGCCAAGCTCCAGGAGGGCCTGAAGCTTTCTTT
CASSQAPGGPEAFF
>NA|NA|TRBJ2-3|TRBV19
TGTGCCAGTAGTGCGGGGTATACGCAGTATTTT
CASSAGYTQYF
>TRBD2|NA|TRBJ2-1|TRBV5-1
TGCGCCAGCAGCTTCCAAGGCGGGGGGGCCGGCAATGAGCAGTTCTTC
CASSFQGGGAGNEQFF
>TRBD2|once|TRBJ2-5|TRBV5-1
TGCGCCAGCAGCTGGGAGGGTCTAGAGACCCAGTACTTC
CASSWEGLETQYF
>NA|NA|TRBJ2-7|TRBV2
TGTGCCAGCAGTGACTACAGCTACGAGCAGTACTTC
CASSDYSYEQYF
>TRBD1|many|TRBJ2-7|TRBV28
TGTGCCAGCAGCCCCGGGACAGGGGAGATCTACGAGCAGTACTTC
CASSPGTGEIYEQYF
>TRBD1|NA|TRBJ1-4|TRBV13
TGTGCCAGCAGCTTGGGACAGGGGCTGAAAAGACTGTTTTTT
CASSLGQGLKRLFF
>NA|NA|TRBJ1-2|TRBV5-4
TGTGCCAGCAGCTTGGGCACAGGGTATAACTATGGCTACACCTTC
CASSLGTGYNYGYTF
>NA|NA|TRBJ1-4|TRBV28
TGTGCCAGCAGCCTCCCGGGACTGATAAATGAAAAACTGTTTTTT
CASSLPGLINEKLFF
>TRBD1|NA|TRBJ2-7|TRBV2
TGTGCCAGCAGTAAGACAGGGGCGTGGAGCGAGCAGTACTTC
CASSKTGAWSEQYF
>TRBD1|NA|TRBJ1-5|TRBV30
TGTGCCTGGAGTCCCGACAGGGTCCAGCCCCAGCATTTT
CAWSPDRVQPQHF
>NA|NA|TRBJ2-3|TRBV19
TGTGCCAGTAGTATTTTACGGCGGGCAAGCACAGATACGCAGTATTTT
CASSILRRASTDTQYF
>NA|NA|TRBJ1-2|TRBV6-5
TGTGCCAGCAGTTACTCGAGGGACAACTTTGGCTATGGCTACACCTTC
CASSYSRDNFGYGYTF